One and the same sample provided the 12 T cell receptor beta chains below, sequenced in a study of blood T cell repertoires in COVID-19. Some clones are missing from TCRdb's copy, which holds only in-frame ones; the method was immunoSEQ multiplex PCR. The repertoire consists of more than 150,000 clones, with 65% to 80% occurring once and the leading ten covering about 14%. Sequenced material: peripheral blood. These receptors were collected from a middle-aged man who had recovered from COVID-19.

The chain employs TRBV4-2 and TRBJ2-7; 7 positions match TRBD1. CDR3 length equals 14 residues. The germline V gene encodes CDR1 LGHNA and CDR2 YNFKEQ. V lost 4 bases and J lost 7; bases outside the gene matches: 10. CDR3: CASSPGTVSGEQYF. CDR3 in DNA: TGTGCCAGCAGCCCCGGGACAGTATCTGGAGAGCAGTACTTC.

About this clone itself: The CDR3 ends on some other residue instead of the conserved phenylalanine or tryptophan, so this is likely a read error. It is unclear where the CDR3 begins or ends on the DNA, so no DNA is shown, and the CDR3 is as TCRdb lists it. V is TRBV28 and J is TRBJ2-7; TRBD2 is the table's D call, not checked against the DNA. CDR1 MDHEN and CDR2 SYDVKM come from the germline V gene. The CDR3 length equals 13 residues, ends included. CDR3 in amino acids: CASSTAEGGIREI.

The CDR3 reads CASGSDGTGVGYGYTF. The DNA for the CDR3 is TGTGCTAGTGGTTCTGATGGGACAGGGGTTGGGTATGGCTACACCTTC. The chain carries TRBV12-5 and TRBJ1-2; 10 bases are a match to TRBD1. The V and J ends lost 4 bases and 5 bases, in that order; junction bases with no gene match: 10. The CDR3 sequence is 16 residues long. CDR1 is LGHNT, CDR2 FRNRAP, per germline. The entire variable domain, with the rest obtained from reference TRBV12-5 and TRBJ1-2, is as follows: DARVTQTPRHKVTEMGQEVTMRCQPILGHNTVFWYRQTMMQGLELLAYFRNRAPLDDSGMPKDRFSAEMPDATLATLKIQPSEPRDSAVYFCASGSDGTGVGYGYTFGSGTRLTVV.

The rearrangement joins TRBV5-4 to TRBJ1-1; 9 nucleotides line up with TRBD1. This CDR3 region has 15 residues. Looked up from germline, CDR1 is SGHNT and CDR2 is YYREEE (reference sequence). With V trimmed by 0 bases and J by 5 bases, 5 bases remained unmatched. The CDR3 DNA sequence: TGTGCCAGCAGCTTGGGGGGGACAGGGAGAACTGAAGCTTTCTTT. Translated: CASSLGGTGRTEAFF.

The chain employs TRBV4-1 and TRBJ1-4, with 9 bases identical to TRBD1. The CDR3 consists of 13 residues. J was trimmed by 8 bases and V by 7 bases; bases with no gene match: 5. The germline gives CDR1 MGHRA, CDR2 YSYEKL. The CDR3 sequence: CASTGTGREKLFF. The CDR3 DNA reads TGCGCCAGCACCGGGACAGGGCGCGAAAAACTGTTTTTT.

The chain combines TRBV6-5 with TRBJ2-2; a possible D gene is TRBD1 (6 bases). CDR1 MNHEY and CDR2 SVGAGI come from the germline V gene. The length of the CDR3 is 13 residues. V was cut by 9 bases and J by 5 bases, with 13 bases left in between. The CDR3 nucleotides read TGTGCCAGTTCCTCGACAGGAACCGGGGAGCTGTTTTTT. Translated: CASSSTGTGELFF.

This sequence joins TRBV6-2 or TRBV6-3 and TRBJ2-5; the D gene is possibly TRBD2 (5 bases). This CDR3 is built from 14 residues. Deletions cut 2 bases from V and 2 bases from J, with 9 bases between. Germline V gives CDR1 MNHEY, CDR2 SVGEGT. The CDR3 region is CASSYVDFQETQYF. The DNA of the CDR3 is TGTGCCAGCAGTTACGTGGACTTTCAAGAGACCCAGTACTTC.

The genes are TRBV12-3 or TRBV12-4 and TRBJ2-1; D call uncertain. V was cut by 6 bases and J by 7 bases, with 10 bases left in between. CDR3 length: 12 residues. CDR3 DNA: TGTGCCAGCAGCTTCTATTTGAATGAGCAGTTCTTC. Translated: CASSFYLNEQFF.

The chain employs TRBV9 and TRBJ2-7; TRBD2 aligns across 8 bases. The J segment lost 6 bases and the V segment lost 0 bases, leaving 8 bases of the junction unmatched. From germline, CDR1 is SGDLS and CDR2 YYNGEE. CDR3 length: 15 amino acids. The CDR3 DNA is TGTGCCAGCAGCGTAGAAGGATTCGCGGGAGGCGAGCAGTACTTC. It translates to CASSVEGFAGGEQYF.

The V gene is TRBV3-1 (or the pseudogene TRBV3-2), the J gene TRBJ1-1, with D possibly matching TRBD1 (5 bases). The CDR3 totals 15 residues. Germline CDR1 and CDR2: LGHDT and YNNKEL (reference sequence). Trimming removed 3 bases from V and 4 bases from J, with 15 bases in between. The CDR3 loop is CASSHAGKGATEAFF. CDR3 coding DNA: TGTGCCAGCAGCCACGCGGGGAAAGGGGCCACTGAAGCTTTCTTT.

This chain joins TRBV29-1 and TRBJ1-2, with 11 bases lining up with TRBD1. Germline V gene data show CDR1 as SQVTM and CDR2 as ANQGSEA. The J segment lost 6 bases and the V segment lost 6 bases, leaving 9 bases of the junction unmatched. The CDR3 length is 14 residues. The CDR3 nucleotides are TGCAGCGTCTACCCGGGACAGGGGGGGGATGGCTACACCTTC. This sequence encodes CSVYPGQGGDGYTF.

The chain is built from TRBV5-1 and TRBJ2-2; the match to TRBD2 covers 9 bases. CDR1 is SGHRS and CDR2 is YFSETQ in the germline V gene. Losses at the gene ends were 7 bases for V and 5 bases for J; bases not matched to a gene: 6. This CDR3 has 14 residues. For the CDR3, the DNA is TGCGCCAGCGGAGCGGGAGGAGGGACCGGGGAGCTGTTTTTT. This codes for CASGAGGGTGELFF.